This TCR beta chain was retrieved from a study of blood T cells in healthy people across ages. Study-level findings and limits: Per million T cells, the diversity of TCR beta decreased roughly linearly as age advanced. Strong correlation was found linking TCR beta diversity to naive T cell percentage. It was held that the diversity estimates obtained from one million T cells were underestimates.

The CDR3 runs to 18 residues. Germline V CDR1 and CDR2: GTSNPN, SVGIG (reference sequence). Isolating PBMCs gave at least 7 million of these cells per sample. To note about this clonotype: As yet, its antigen is unknown. The junction differs from germline at one of its ends, possibly a read error.

Primers used in a second PCR of roughly 7 to 12 cycles were a sample-barcoded 5' primer and a J-beta primer mix. TCRdb reanalysed the 5' RACE reads using MiXCR and keeps one entry per CDR3 protein. The sample has 1.5 million to 2 million distinct CDR3 sequences, under 30% seen once. This clonotype was obtained from a woman in her 30s in good health. The J gene is TRBJ2-7, the V gene TRBV30; 13 bases are shared with TRBD2. Material for sequencing was blood. CDR3 sequence reads: CAWRRTSGSALRRYERYF. The CDR3 bases are TGTGCCTGGAGGAGGACTAGCGGGAGCGCATTACGGAGGTACGAGCGGTACTTC. Based on the CDR3 plus reference TRBV30 and TRBJ2-7, the full variable domain is SQTIHQWPATLVQPVGSPLSLECTVEGTSNPNLYWYRQAAGRGLQLLFYSVGIGQISSEVPQNLSASRPQDRQFILSSKKLLLSDSGFYLCAWRRTSGSALRRYERYFGPGTRLTVT.